This T cell receptor beta chain was captured in a study of monozygotic twins with inflammatory bowel disease. The V gene's germline CDR1 is SGHTA and CDR2 FQGNSA. This CDR3 has 12 residues. TCRdb reprocessed the 5' RACE reads and stores each CDR3 protein as one record, lacking DNA. Recorded for this sample: about 380,000 distinct CDR3 sequences. The sequence was obtained from a human donor with ulcerative colitis or Crohn's disease, or a healthy co-twin of an affected twin (not recorded which). The V gene is TRBV7-2, the J gene TRBJ2-7; the D call of TRBD1 rests on TCRdb alone, since no DNA is present to check it. The sequenced sample consisted of blood. CDR3 residues: CASSLGAAQQYF.